What follows describes a single T cell receptor (beta chain). The germline gene is not matched at one end of the junction; a read error may be the cause. Total RNA and DNA came together from about 21-30 mg of bulk tissue without cell sorting. The template, 500 ng total RNA, yielded TCR beta cDNA made with a constant-region primer. A slightly modified ARM-PCR protocol with three nested multiplex PCR rounds produced these TCR beta libraries. Running ten to eleven cycles apiece, the first two PCR rounds relied on TRBV1-TRBV30 forward primers together with a C-beta reverse primer. TCRdb re-derived calls from the multiplex PCR reads in MiXCR, one entry per CDR3 protein. The table includes about 120,000 distinct CDR3 sequences, roughly 75% detected once. The data were obtained in a study of tumor-infiltrating lymphocytes in primary liver carcinoma. The CDR3 consists of 15 residues. Germline-derived CDR1 and CDR2 are MNHNS and SASEGT.

The material sequenced was tumor-adjacent normal liver tissue. The clonotype originates from a woman aged 60 to 75 with primary liver carcinoma and hepatitis B virus infection. The V gene is TRBV6-1, the J gene TRBJ2-2; 8 bases fit TRBD1. The CDR3 loop is CVSISDRDNTGELFF. For the CDR3, the DNA is TGTGTCAGCATATCGGACAGGGATAACACCGGGGAGCTGTTTTTT.